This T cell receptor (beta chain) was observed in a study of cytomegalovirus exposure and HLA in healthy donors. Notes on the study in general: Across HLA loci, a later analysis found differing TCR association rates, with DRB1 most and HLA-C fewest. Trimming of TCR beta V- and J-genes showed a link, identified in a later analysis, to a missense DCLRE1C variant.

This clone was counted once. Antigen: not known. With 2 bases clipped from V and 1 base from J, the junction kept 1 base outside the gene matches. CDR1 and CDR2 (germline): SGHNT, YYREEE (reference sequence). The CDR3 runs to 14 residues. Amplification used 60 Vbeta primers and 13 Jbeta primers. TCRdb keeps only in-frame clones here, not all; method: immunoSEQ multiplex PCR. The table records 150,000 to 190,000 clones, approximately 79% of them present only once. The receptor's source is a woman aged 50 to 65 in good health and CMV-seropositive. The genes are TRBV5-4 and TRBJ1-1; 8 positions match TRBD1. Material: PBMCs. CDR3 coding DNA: TGTGCCAGCAGCTTCGGACAGGGGAACACTGAAGCTTTCTTT. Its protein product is CASSFGQGNTEAFF.